This T cell receptor (beta chain) was sequenced in a study of shared clonotypes between healthy human individuals. Whole-study findings and limits: Since donors were few, the genetic and exposure-history diversity represented was limited. It was the non-shared clonotypes that had lower generation probabilities than clonotypes shared by all four donors. Sampling used blood alone; tissue repertoires probably differ.

Generated by immunoSEQ multiplex PCR, the TCRdb table keeps only in-frame clones and is missing some. The profile covers over a million clones, with 78% appearing a single time and 0.61% taken by the ten largest. The length of the CDR3 is 14 residues. V shed 9 bases and J shed 7 bases, with 16 bases lying between them. In germline, CDR1 is SGHTA, CDR2 FQGNSA. Note on this clone: Antigen specificity is unknown.

This receptor was obtained from a man between 18 and 35 years old in good health. Some clones in this sample may be carry-over from other donors' samples. The chain carries TRBV7-2 and TRBJ1-6, with D unclear. Source material: memory CD4+ T cells from PBMCs. The subset: CD45RA-negative fraction. In nucleotides, the CDR3 is TGTGCCAGTGCCGTCAAAGGTGTAAATTCACCCCTCCACTTT. Protein product: CASAVKGVNSPLHF.